The present T cell receptor beta chain was sequenced within a study of blood T cell repertoires in COVID-19. Only one count was recorded for this clone. The CDR3 has 12 residues. From germline, CDR1 is GTSNPN and CDR2 SVGIG (reference sequence). V was shortened by 1 base and J by 4 bases, with 8 bases between the two germline ends. Profiling relied on immunoSEQ multiplex PCR, and the TCRdb table lists in-frame clones only, not all of them. The repertoire consists of about 200,000 clones, with roughly nine tenths occurring once and the leading ten covering 2.2%. V usage is TRBV30 and J usage is TRBJ2-7, with a tentative D call TRBD1 (5 bases). The sample was peripheral blood. The clonotype comes from a woman in her 50s with acute or convalescent COVID-19. The CDR3 DNA is TGTGCCTGGAGTGGACAGTGGTACGAGCAGTACTTC. Translated, it gives CAWSGQWYEQYF.